The T cell receptor beta chain described here comes from a study of blood T cell repertoires in COVID-19. Study-wide context: Italy, Spain and the United States were the sources of the convalescent and acute COVID-19 samples. From T cells, B-cell-depleted T cells, or PBMCs came the material, which was cDNA or gDNA.

As processed by the authors: Cell counts per sample came from amplifying reference gene primers. Sequencing used immunoSEQ multiplex PCR; TCRdb keeps in-frame clones, though not all of them. V, J and clone size are taken as reported in that table, and D and trimming were inferred from the DNA itself. Counted here are about 380,000 clones, 85% occurring once; the ten biggest clones make up roughly 3.6%. Germline CDR1 reads MNHEY; CDR2 reads SVGAGI. V was clipped by 6 bases and J by 7 bases; unmatched bases: 3. This CDR3 is built from 12 residues. A note on this clone: Other nucleotide sequences from this sample produce the same CDR3.

The receptor was derived from a woman younger than 30 with acute or convalescent COVID-19. The chain carries TRBV6-5 and TRBJ1-2, with 9 bases identical to TRBD1. The specimen was peripheral blood. The DNA for the CDR3 is TGTGCCAGCAGCCGACAGGGGGGTGGCTACACCTTC. This sequence encodes CASSRQGGGYTF.